One sample yielded the 17 T cell receptor beta chains listed below, sequenced in a study of T cell changes during pregnancy in multiple sclerosis. The protocol was immunoSEQ multiplex PCR, while the TCRdb copy is restricted to in-frame clones and leaves out a portion. The table shows some 60,000 clones, with approximately 86% occurring only once. The specimen was CD4+ T cells from peripheral blood mononuclear cells, collected in the third trimester of pregnancy. The receptors stem from a female donor with multiple sclerosis, enrolled in a pregnancy study.

This chain connects TRBV18 to TRBJ2-7, with 9 bases aligning to TRBD1. CDR1 and CDR2 (germline): KGHSH, LQKENI. This CDR3 is 15 amino acids long. Trimming took 5 bases from V and 5 from J; bases not matched to a gene: 10. CDR3 nucleotides: TGTGCCAGCTCAGGTGCCCGGGACAGGGCCCACGAGCAGTACTTC. Amino acids: CASSGARDRAHEQYF.

The chain combines TRBV7-2 with TRBJ2-2; 9 bases line up with TRBD2. Trimming took 5 bases from V and 5 from J; bases not matched to a gene: 9. The CDR3 loop spans 16 amino acids. Germline lookup yields CDR1 SGHTA and CDR2 FQGNSA. CDR3 nucleotides: TGTGCCAGCAGCCGTGAGGCGGGAGGGGGAACCGGGGAGCTGTTTTTT. Amino acid sequence: CASSREAGGGTGELFF.

V and J are TRBV11-2 and TRBJ2-3, with D possibly being TRBD2 (6 bases). Germline CDR1 reads SGHAT; CDR2 reads FQNNGV. The CDR3 loop spans 14 amino acids. The V end was cut by 7 bases, the J end by 14 bases, with 25 bases between. CDR3 bases: TGTGCCAGCACCCTCGGAGGGCTAGCCCAGGCAAGGTATTTT. Residues: CASTLGGLAQARYF.

The genes are TRBV2 and TRBJ1-2; 7 bases map to TRBD1. The germline V gene has CDR1 SNHLY and CDR2 FYNNEI. Trimming removed 3 bases from V and 4 bases from J; junction bases left unmatched: 8. The CDR3 spans 15 residues. This CDR3 is CASSESSTGPYGYTF. CDR3 nucleotides: TGTGCCAGCAGTGAGAGTTCGACAGGGCCCTATGGCTACACCTTC.

V and J are TRBV7-2 and TRBJ1-4; 7 bases agree with TRBD1. The germline V gene has CDR1 SGHTA and CDR2 FQGNSA. Trimming at V came to 5 bases and at J to 4 bases, leaving 4 bases not matched to a gene. The CDR3 length is 14 residues. Here the CDR3 DNA reads TGTGCCAGCAGCGGGACAGTCAATAATGAAAAACTGTTTTTT. This encodes CASSGTVNNEKLFF. The whole variable domain, remainder taken from reference TRBV7-2 and TRBJ1-4, is GAGVSQSPSNKVTEKGKDVELRCDPISGHTALYWYRQSLGQGLEFLIYFQGNSAPDKSGLPSDRFSAERTGGSVSTLTIQRTQQEDSAVYLCASSGTVNNEKLFFGSGTQLSVL.

The chain employs TRBV7-2 and TRBJ1-1; a possible D gene is TRBD1 (6 bases). The germline CDR1 and CDR2 sequences are SGHTA and FQGNSA. With 4 bases removed from V and 4 bases from J, the gap between germline ends came to 16 bases. The CDR3 spans 15 residues. CDR3 in DNA: TGTGCCAGCAGCTCAAGGGGGGGATTGATCACTGAAGCTTTCTTT. Amino acid sequence: CASSSRGGLITEAFF.

This clone was counted a few times. The V and J genes are TRBV12-5 and TRBJ2-3, with a weak D call TRBD1 (5 bases). CDR1 is LGHNT, CDR2 FRNRAP, per germline. Trimming took off 7 bases at V and 0 bases at J, with 14 bases between the two ends. The length of the CDR3 is 15 residues. The DNA of the CDR3 is TGTGCTAGTGCCGTGACAGCGACTAGCACAGATACGCAGTATTTT. It codes for CASAVTATSTDTQYF.

This clone showed up just once. The chain carries TRBV19 and TRBJ1-2; no clear D. Germline assignment: CDR1 LNHDA and CDR2 SQIVND (reference sequence). The CDR3 totals 14 residues. With 1 base removed from V and 2 bases from J, the gap between germline ends came to 8 bases. The CDR3 nucleotides are TGTGCCAGTAGTATAGCAGGCGACAACTATGGCTACACCTTC. Protein sequence: CASSIAGDNYGYTF.

V gene TRBV19 combines with J gene TRBJ2-3, with 7 bases matching TRBD2. Looked up from germline, CDR1 is LNHDA and CDR2 is SQIVND (reference sequence). The CDR3 has 15 residues. Trimming at V came to 3 bases and at J to 3 bases, leaving 6 bases not matched to a gene. The DNA for the CDR3 is TGTGCCAGTAGTATGGAGATGGGGGGGACAGATACGCAGTATTTT. It specifies CASSMEMGGTDTQYF. Full variable domain (missing parts from reference TRBV19 and TRBJ2-3): DGGITQSPKYLFRKEGQNVTLSCEQNLNHDAMYWYRQDPGQGLRLIYYSQIVNDFQKGDIAEGYSVSREKKESFPLTVTSAQKNPTAFYLCASSMEMGGTDTQYFGPGTRLTVL.

The chain has TRBV18 and TRBJ1-1; 9 bases line up with TRBD1. Germline loops: CDR1 KGHSH, CDR2 LQKENI. CDR3 size: 17 residues. With 4 bases clipped from V and 7 bases from J, the junction kept 16 bases outside the gene matches. The CDR3 coding sequence is TGTGCCAGCTCACTAAATACAGGGGGCGCAGGTAATAATGAAGCTTTCTTT. It is translated as CASSLNTGGAGNNEAFF.

The chain has TRBV5-1 and TRBJ2-1; D remains ambiguous. CDR1 is SGHRS, CDR2 YFSETQ, per germline. V was pared by 1 base and J by 0 bases, with 11 bases between. CDR3 length: 16 residues. Written as DNA, the CDR3 is TGCGCCAGCAGCTTGAACCCGTCGAGCTCCTACAATGAGCAGTTCTTC. Amino acid sequence: CASSLNPSSSYNEQFF.

V gene TRBV25-1 combines with J gene TRBJ1-4; 7 nucleotides line up with TRBD1. This CDR3 is 15 amino acids long. V was pared by 3 bases and J by 3 bases, with 4 bases of the junction left unmatched. Germline V gene sequence: CDR1 MGHDK, CDR2 SYGVNS. The CDR3 protein is CASSDPRGANEKLFF. The CDR3 DNA sequence: TGTGCCAGCAGTGACCCCAGGGGGGCTAATGAAAAACTGTTTTTT. Looking up the rest from reference TRBV25-1 and TRBJ1-4 gives the full variable domain: EADIYQTPRYLVIGTGKKITLECSQTMGHDKMYWYQQDPGMELHLIHYSYGVNSTEKGDLSSESTVSRIRTEHFPLTLESARPSHTSQYLCASSDPRGANEKLFFGSGTQLSVL.

The chain joins TRBV5-5 to TRBJ2-7, with D possibly matching TRBD1 (6 bases). The CDR3 consists of 14 residues. Germline values: CDR1 SGHKS, CDR2 YYEKEE (reference sequence). V lost 0 bases, J lost 6 bases, and 13 bases lay in between. CDR3 protein: CASSLVNRAAEQYF. DNA of the CDR3: TGTGCCAGCAGCTTGGTCAACAGGGCTGCCGAGCAGTACTTC.

The J gene is TRBJ1-5, the V gene TRBV19, with TRBD1 identical over 9 bases. J lost 3 bases, V lost 7 bases, and 10 bases had no gene match. The CDR3 runs to 16 residues. Germline V gives CDR1 LNHDA, CDR2 SQIVND (reference sequence). The CDR3 spells CASTILGTGLNQPQHF. The DNA for the CDR3 is TGTGCCAGTACCATCCTAGGGACAGGGCTCAATCAGCCCCAGCATTTT. Drawing the rest from reference TRBV19 and TRBJ1-5, the complete variable domain is DGGITQSPKYLFRKEGQNVTLSCEQNLNHDAMYWYRQDPGQGLRLIYYSQIVNDFQKGDIAEGYSVSREKKESFPLTVTSAQKNPTAFYLCASTILGTGLNQPQHFGDGTRLSIL.

In DNA form, the CDR3 reads TGTGCCAGCTCACCGACAGCGGGAGCGGTCTACGAGCAGTACTTC. Residues: CASSPTAGAVYEQYF. The chain has TRBV18 and TRBJ2-7; 8 nucleotides match TRBD2. The trim removed 3 bases at V and 3 bases at J, leaving 7 bases unmatched. The CDR3 is 15 residues long. Germline V gene sequence: CDR1 KGHSH, CDR2 LQKENI.

The chain joins TRBV7-3 to TRBJ1-2; D is perhaps TRBD1 (6 bases). V was shortened by 4 bases and J by 10 bases, with 19 bases between the two germline ends. In germline, CDR1 is SGHTA, CDR2 FQGTGA. The CDR3 runs 14 residues. The CDR3 is CASSSNRDMAAYTF. The CDR3 DNA follows: TGTGCCAGCAGCTCGAACCGGGACATGGCGGCCTACACCTTC.

The CDR3 sequence is CASSYAVQPQHF. The CDR3 DNA reads TGTGCCAGCAGTTACGCAGTCCAGCCCCAGCATTTT. The chain combines TRBV6-6 with TRBJ1-5, with D unclear. Germline V gene sequence: CDR1 MNHNY, CDR2 SVGAGI (reference sequence). Trimming shortened V by 2 bases and J by 7 bases, and 6 bases separated the two germline ends. The CDR3 covers 12 residues.